This T cell receptor (beta chain) originates from a study of shared clonotypes between healthy human individuals. The wider study: Researchers assigned three CD4 naive, three CD4 memory, two CD8 naive and one CD8 memory plate to each donor.

CD45RO-negative CD8 cells positively selected for CCR7 made up the naive population, which excluded terminally differentiated effector memory CD45RA+ cells. Data came from immunoSEQ multiplex PCR; TCRdb stores just in-frame clones and leaves some out. The sample has about 800,000 clones; about 96% are singletons. Trimming left V 3 bases short and J 5 bases short, with 12 bases between. The germline gives CDR1 SGDLS, CDR2 YYNGEE. This CDR3 is 14 amino acids long. This sequence joins TRBV9 and TRBJ2-1, with a weak D call TRBD2 (6 bases). Specimen: naive CD8+ T cells sorted from blood. The clonotype originates from a man aged 25-45 years in good health. DNA of the CDR3: TGTGCCAGCAGCGCACGACTAGTTGACAATGAGCAGTTCTTC. It translates to CASSARLVDNEQFF.